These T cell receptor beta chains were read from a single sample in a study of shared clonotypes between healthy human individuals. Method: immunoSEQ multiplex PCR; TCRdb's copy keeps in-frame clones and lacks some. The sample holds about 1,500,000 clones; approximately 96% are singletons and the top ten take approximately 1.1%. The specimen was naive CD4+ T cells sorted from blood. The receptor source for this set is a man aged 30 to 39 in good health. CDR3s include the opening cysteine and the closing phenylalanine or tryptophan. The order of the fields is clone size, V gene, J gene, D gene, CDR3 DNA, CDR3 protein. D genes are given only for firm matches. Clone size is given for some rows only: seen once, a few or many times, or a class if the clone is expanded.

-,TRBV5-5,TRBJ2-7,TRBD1,TGTGCCAGCAGCGAACCGGGACAGTTGTCCTACGAGCAGTACTTC,CASSEPGQLSYEQYF
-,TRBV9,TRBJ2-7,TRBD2,TGTGCCAGCAGCGGCGGTGAGGCGGGAGGGCCCCTGGGCTCCTACGAGCAGTACTTC,CASSGGEAGGPLGSYEQYF
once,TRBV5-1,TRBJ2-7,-,TGCGCCACCTCCTCCGGACAGATATCCTACGAGCAGTACTTC,CATSSGQISYEQYF
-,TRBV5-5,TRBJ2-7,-,TGTGCCAGCAGCTTGGTCACAGGGAAATCCTACGAGCAGTACTTC,CASSLVTGKSYEQYF
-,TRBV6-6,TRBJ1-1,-,TGTGCCAGCACCCAAAGTGGGGTGAACACTGAAGCTTTCTTT,CASTQSGVNTEAFF
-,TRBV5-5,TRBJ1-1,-,TGTGCCAGCAGCTTGGCCCTTCGGGGGGAAAGGTATGCTGAAGCTTTCTTT,CASSLALRGERYAEAFF
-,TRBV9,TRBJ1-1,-,TGTGCCAGCAGCGTAGTGTCAGGGTCCACTGAAGCTTTCTTT,CASSVVSGSTEAFF
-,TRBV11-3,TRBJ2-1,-,TGTGCCAGCAGCATAAGTCAGGGTAGCTACAATGAGCAGTTCTTC,CASSISQGSYNEQFF
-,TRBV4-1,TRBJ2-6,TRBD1,TGCGCCAGCAGACAGGGGGCGGCCAACGTCCTGACTTTC,CASRQGAANVLTF
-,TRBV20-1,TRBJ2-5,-,TGCAGTGCTACGAGGGCGACCCAGTACTTC,CSATRATQYF
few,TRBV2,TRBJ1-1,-,TGTGCCAGCAAATTTGAAGGGGGTCCTGAAGCTTTCTTT,CASKFEGGPEAFF
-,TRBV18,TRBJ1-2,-,TGTGCCAGCTCTCCAATAGCACCGACGAGCGATGGCTACACCTTC,CASSPIAPTSDGYTF
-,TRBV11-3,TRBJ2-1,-,TGTGCCAGCAGCCAAGGACTGATCTTCTACAATGAGCAGTTCTTC,CASSQGLIFYNEQFF
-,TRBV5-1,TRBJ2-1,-,TGCGCCAGCAGCTTGGACCGGGCCACCAAAGAGTTCTTC,CASSLDRATKEFF
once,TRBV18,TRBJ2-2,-,TGTGCCAGCTCACCAATAAGGGGCACCGGGGAGCTGTTTTTT,CASSPIRGTGELFF
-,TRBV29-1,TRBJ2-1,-,TGCAGCGTTGATATAAAAGGGTTGGGATTCGTTAGGAATGAGCAGTTCTTC,CSVDIKGLGFVRNEQFF
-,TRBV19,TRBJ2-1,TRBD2,TGTGCCAGTAGTGGAAACAGACTAGCGGGAGCCTACAATGAGCAGTTCTTC,CASSGNRLAGAYNEQFF